Listed here is a single TCR beta chain. The antigen is unknown. The data are from a study of brain T cells in children with intractable seizures. Broader study findings: Each case's top public CDR3 resembled known HCMV, EBV or influenza A CDR3s. Absence of clones before surgery may stem from lower sequencing depth. Only CDR3 sequence similarity suggested viral specificity, without known HCMV serostatus.

The sequenced cases were selected for having the highest brain T cell transcript signatures. Before surgery, patients took at least one anti-epileptic drug. The method was immunoSEQ multiplex PCR; TCRdb's version includes in-frame clones alone and lacks a portion of them. The table has 8,500 to 9,500 clones, 65% to 70% seen once. The sample here was resected brain tissue, taken at surgery. The source is a girl aged 2-9 years with tuberous sclerosis and intractable seizures.

The CDR3: CASSPSTGASNTEAFF. CDR3 bases: TGTGCCAGCAGCCCCTCGACAGGGGCGTCGAACACTGAAGCTTTCTTT. This sequence joins TRBV11-1 and TRBJ1-1, with 8 bases aligning to TRBD1. V was pared by 5 bases and J by 1 base, with 9 bases of the junction left unmatched. CDR1 and CDR2 from the germline V gene are SGHAT and FQDESV (reference sequence). The CDR3 has 16 residues.